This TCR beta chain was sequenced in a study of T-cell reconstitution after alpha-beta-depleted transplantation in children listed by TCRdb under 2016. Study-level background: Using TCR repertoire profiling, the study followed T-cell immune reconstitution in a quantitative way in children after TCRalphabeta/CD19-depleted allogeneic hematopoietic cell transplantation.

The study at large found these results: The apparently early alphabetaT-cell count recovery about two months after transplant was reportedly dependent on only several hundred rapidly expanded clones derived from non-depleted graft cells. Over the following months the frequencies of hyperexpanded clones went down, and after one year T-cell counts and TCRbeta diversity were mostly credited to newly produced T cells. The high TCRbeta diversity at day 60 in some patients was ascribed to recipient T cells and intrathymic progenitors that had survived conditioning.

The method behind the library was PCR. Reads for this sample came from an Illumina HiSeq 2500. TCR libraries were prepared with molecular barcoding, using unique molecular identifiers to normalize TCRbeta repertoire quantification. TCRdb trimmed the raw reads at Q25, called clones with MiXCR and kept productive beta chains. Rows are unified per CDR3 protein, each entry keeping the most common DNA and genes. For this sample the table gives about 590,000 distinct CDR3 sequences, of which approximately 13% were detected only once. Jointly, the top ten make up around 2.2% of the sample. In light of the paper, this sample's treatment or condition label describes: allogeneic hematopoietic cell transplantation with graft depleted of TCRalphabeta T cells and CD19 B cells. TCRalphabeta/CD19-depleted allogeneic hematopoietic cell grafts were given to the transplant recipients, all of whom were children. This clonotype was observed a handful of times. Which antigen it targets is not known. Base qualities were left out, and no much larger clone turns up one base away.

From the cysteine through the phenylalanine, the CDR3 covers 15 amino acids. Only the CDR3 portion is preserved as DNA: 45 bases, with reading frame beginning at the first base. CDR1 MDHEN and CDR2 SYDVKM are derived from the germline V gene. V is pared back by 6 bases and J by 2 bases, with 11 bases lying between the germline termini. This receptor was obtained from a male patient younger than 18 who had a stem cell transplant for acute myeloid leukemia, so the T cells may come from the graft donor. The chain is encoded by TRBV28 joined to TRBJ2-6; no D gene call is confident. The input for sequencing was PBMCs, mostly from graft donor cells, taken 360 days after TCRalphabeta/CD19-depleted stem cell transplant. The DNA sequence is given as TGTGCCAGCAGCCGGTCGAACCCTGGGGCCAACGTCCTGACTTTC. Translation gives CASSRSNPGANVLTF.